The rows below give T cell receptor beta chains drawn from one sample of a study of post-analysis software for immune sequencing data. TCRdb reprocessed the PCR reads with MiXCR, giving one entry per CDR3 protein. The data hold 750,000 to 900,000 distinct CDR3 sequences, with about 43% observed a single time. The sequencing sample was made of blood. The receptors here all came from a girl aged 5-17 years with multiple sclerosis. CDR3s include the opening cysteine and the closing phenylalanine or tryptophan. Fields, in order: clone size, CDR3 length, J gene, V gene, D gene, CDR3 DNA, CDR3 protein. The D gene is left open where the match is weak. Some rows mark clone size as missing; the rest say once, few, many or name a class of expanded clone.

.	16	TRBJ2-5	TRBV27	TRBD2	TGTGCCAGCAGTTTATCGAGACTAGCGGGACGCAATGAGCAGTACTTC	CASSLSRLAGRNEQYF
few	15	TRBJ2-4	TRBV27	.	TGTGCCAGCAGTTTAAGTGGCTCCCTACGTAACATTCAGTACTTC	CASSLSGSLRNIQYF
many	11	TRBJ2-5	TRBV20-1	.	TGCAGTGCTAGCCCTCAAGAGACCCAGTACTTC	CSASPQETQYF
.	15	TRBJ2-7	TRBV28	.	TGTGCCAGCAGCTCCCCAATGGGGCTTGTCCACGAGCAGTACTTC	CASSSPMGLVHEQYF
.	14	TRBJ2-7	TRBV11-3	TRBD2	TGTGCCAGCAGCTTGACTAGCAACTCCTACGAGCAGTACTTC	CASSLTSNSYEQYF
few	14	TRBJ2-4	TRBV20-1	TRBD1	TGCAGTGCTAGCAACAGGGGGCGTAAAAACATTCAGTACTTC	CSASNRGRKNIQYF
.	12	TRBJ2-3	TRBV7-8	.	TGTGCCAGCAGAGGAACCTTAGGGACGCAGTATTTT	CASRGTLGTQYF
few	16	TRBJ2-3	TRBV27	TRBD2	TGTGCCAGCAGTTTGGGACTAGCGGGCTACACAGATACGCAGTATTTT	CASSLGLAGYTDTQYF
.	15	TRBJ1-2	TRBV7-2	TRBD1	TGTGCCAGCAGCATAGGACAGGGGGCGGTTCGTGGCTACACCTTC	CASSIGQGAVRGYTF
once	13	TRBJ2-3	TRBV11-2	TRBD2	TGTGCCACCACGGGACTAGCGGGGGATACGCAGTATTTT	CATTGLAGDTQYF
.	12	TRBJ2-1	TRBV2	.	TGTGCCAGCAGCGGTAGACCCTCTGAGCAGTTCTTC	CASSGRPSEQFF
.	14	TRBJ2-2	TRBV7-2	.	TGTGCCAGCAGCCTAGGGTCCGGCACCGGGGAGCTGTTTTTT	CASSLGSGTGELFF
few	15	TRBJ2-1	TRBV20-1	.	TGCAGTGCTCCCGGGCCGTCACAGGGTTACAATGAGCAGTTCTTC	CSAPGPSQGYNEQFF
.	16	TRBJ2-1	TRBV7-6	TRBD2	TGTGCCAGCAGCCCCGGTGCTAGCGGGGGATACAATGAGCAGTTCTTC	CASSPGASGGYNEQFF
.	14	TRBJ1-1	TRBV5-1	.	TGCGCCAGCAGCTTGGCGCCCCGAGGGACTGAAGCTTTCTTT	CASSLAPRGTEAFF
.	15	TRBJ2-1	TRBV27	TRBD1	TGTGCCAGCAGTTTACGACAGGGGTCCCACAATGAGCAGTTCTTC	CASSLRQGSHNEQFF